This passage covers 27 T cell receptor beta chains from one sample sequenced in a study of T cell changes during pregnancy in multiple sclerosis. The repertoire was sequenced with immunoSEQ multiplex PCR; TCRdb's copy has only in-frame clones and lacks some. The sample yields roughly 100,000 clones, roughly 91% seen once. The material was peripheral blood, obtained after pregnancy. The receptors come from a female donor in good health, enrolled as a control in a pregnancy study.

This chain uses TRBV2 with TRBJ2-7, with 7 bases matching TRBD2. The CDR3 loop spans 15 amino acids. The ends lost 1 base at V and 4 bases at J; junction bases unmatched: 7. The germline V gene has CDR1 SNHLY and CDR2 FYNNEI. CDR3 in DNA: TGTGCCAGCAGTGAAGGGGGGGGGTCGGGATACGAGCAGTACTTC. Protein product: CASSEGGGSGYEQYF.

V gene TRBV11-2 combines with J gene TRBJ1-2; the D gene is possibly TRBD1 (5 bases). The CDR3 spans 15 residues. V lost 3 bases, J lost 0 bases, and 11 bases lay in between. CDR1 SGHAT and CDR2 FQNNGV come from the germline V gene. CDR3 sequence: CASSFSTQANYGYTF. The CDR3, as DNA: TGTGCCAGCAGCTTCTCCACACAGGCTAACTATGGCTACACCTTC.

The chain has TRBV10-3 and TRBJ1-1; 8 nucleotides align to TRBD1. This CDR3 has 13 amino acids. The germline V gene encodes CDR1 ENHRY and CDR2 SYGVKD. The junction had 10 bases not matched to a gene; V was cut back by 6 bases and J by 10 bases. The CDR3 DNA is TGTGCCATCAGCCGGTCGGACAGGGCCCTAGCTTTCTTT. Translated, it gives CAISRSDRALAFF.

V is TRBV7-2 and J is TRBJ2-7; D not certain. CDR1 and CDR2 (germline): SGHTA, FQGNSA. The ends were cut back, 1 base at V and 1 base at J, with 8 bases in the middle. CDR3 length: 14 residues. CDR3 sequence (DNA): TGTGCCAGCAGCTTAGAACCAGTTTCCTACGAGCAGTACTTC. Translating gives CASSLEPVSYEQYF.

The V gene is TRBV28, the J gene TRBJ1-6; D is perhaps TRBD1 (5 bases). Germline CDR1 is MDHEN and CDR2 is SYDVKM. This CDR3 has 14 amino acids. Trimming left V 10 bases short and J 5 bases short, with 15 bases between. The DNA for the CDR3 is TGTGCCACCGACCCAAACAGGAATAATTCACCCCTCCACTTT. Its translation is CATDPNRNNSPLHF.

V gene TRBV2 combines with J gene TRBJ2-2; TRBD1 matches at 7 bases. Germline V lookup: CDR1 SNHLY, CDR2 FYNNEI. The CDR3 has 14 residues. With 8 bases clipped from V and 2 bases from J, the junction kept 5 bases outside the gene matches. CDR3 in amino acids: CASHRDSNTGELFF. The CDR3 DNA reads TGTGCCAGCCACCGGGACAGTAACACCGGGGAGCTGTTTTTT. The full variable domain, in which reference TRBV2 and TRBJ2-2 provide the parts outside the CDR3, is EPEVTQTPSHQVTQMGQEVILRCVPISNHLYFYWYRQILGQKVEFLVSFYNNEISEKSEIFDDQFSVERPDGSNFTLKIRSTKLEDSAMYFCASHRDSNTGELFFGEGSRLTVL.

The chain couples TRBV4-3 to TRBJ2-1; 8 bases align to TRBD1. The junction had 5 bases not matched to a gene; V was cut back by 3 bases and J by 4 bases. The CDR3 has 15 residues. The V gene's germline CDR1 is LGHNA and CDR2 YSLEER. CDR3 DNA sequence: TGCGCCAGCAGCCACTCTCAGGGGGCTTACAATGAGCAGTTCTTC. It specifies CASSHSQGAYNEQFF.

The chain carries TRBV11-2 and TRBJ2-7, with D tentatively TRBD2 (5 bases). Trimming pared 1 base from V and 1 base from J, leaving 11 bases between. Germline values: CDR1 SGHAT, CDR2 FQNNGV. The CDR3 extends over 15 amino acids. DNA for the CDR3: TGTGCCAGCAGCTTAGGTAGGAGGACTTCCTACGAGCAGTACTTC. It encodes CASSLGRRTSYEQYF.

V gene TRBV4-3 combines with J gene TRBJ2-3; D is perhaps TRBD1 (6 bases). The CDR3 runs 16 residues. Germline-derived CDR1 and CDR2 are LGHNA and YSLEER. Between the trimmed V and J ends, which lost 0 bases and 6 bases, there was a span of 16 bases. CDR3 protein: CASSQDRGSPGDTQYF. The CDR3 nucleotides read TGCGCCAGCAGCCAAGATAGGGGGTCGCCCGGGGATACGCAGTATTTT.

V is TRBV29-1 and J is TRBJ2-7; D might be TRBD1 (6 bases). The CDR3 has 13 residues. Germline-derived CDR1 and CDR2 are SQVTM and ANQGSEA. The V gene lost 5 bases and the J gene lost 6 bases, with 17 bases spanning the gap. CDR3: CSVKQGVVSEQYF. The CDR3, as DNA: TGCAGCGTTAAACAGGGTGTCGTTTCCGAGCAGTACTTC.

V and J are TRBV6-5 and TRBJ1-1, with D perhaps TRBD1 (6 bases). The CDR3 covers 13 residues. Germline loops: CDR1 MNHEY, CDR2 SVGAGI. V was trimmed by 8 bases and J by 3 bases, leaving 13 bases between them. Here the CDR3 DNA reads TGTGCCAGCTCAGACAGGTCATACACTGAAGCTTTCTTT. It codes for CASSDRSYTEAFF.

This chain links TRBV27 with TRBJ2-1; TRBD1 matches at 7 bases. The V gene end was trimmed by 2 bases and the J gene end by 3 bases; junction bases not matched to a gene: 4. The CDR3 runs to 15 residues. Germline V gene lookup returns CDR1 MNHEY and CDR2 SMNVEV (reference sequence). The CDR3 sequence: CASSLKGARYNEQFF. CDR3 DNA sequence: TGTGCCAGCAGTTTAAAGGGGGCGCGCTACAATGAGCAGTTCTTC.

The V and J genes are TRBV11-2 and TRBJ2-7; D gene uncertain. Germline V CDR1 and CDR2: SGHAT, FQNNGV. The V end was cut by 1 base, the J end by 4 bases, with 11 bases between. The CDR3 contains 14 residues. The DNA for the CDR3 is TGTGCCAGCAGCTTAGGCGGTACTATTTACGAGCAGTACTTC. This sequence encodes CASSLGGTIYEQYF.

This clone was detected once. This chain joins TRBV7-2 and TRBJ1-6; D is possibly TRBD1 (5 bases). The length of the CDR3 is 11 residues. From germline, CDR1 is SGHTA and CDR2 FQGNSA. With 11 bases removed from V and 9 bases from J, the gap between germline ends came to 11 bases. In DNA, the CDR3 is TGTGCCGCCCCAAGGGGTTCACCCCTCCACTTT. This encodes CAAPRGSPLHF.

The chain employs TRBV21-1 and TRBJ2-2; TRBD2, the table's D call, was not compared with the DNA. TRBV21-1 is a pseudogene segment. This CDR3 is 17 amino acids long. DNA of the CDR3: TGTGCCAGCAGCAAAGAGCTCCCTAGCGGGGACACCGGGGAGCTGTTTTTT. It yields the protein CASSKELPSGDTGELFF.

This rearrangement joins TRBV6-1 to TRBJ1-6; 8 bases fit TRBD1. The CDR3 sequence is 15 residues long. Germline CDR1 and CDR2: MNHNS and SASEGT. Trimming removed 10 bases from V and 3 bases from J; junction bases left unmatched: 8. CDR3 sequence reads: CATDSGQVYNSPLHF. The CDR3 DNA reads as TGTGCCACTGACTCGGGACAGGTCTATAATTCACCCCTCCACTTT.

The rearrangement links TRBV6-6 to TRBJ1-1; 8 bases fit TRBD1. CDR3 size: 12 residues. V shed 6 bases, J shed 6 bases, and the junction held 3 bases outside the gene matches. Germline values: CDR1 MNHNY, CDR2 SVGAGI (reference sequence). The CDR3 DNA reads TGTGCCAGCAGACAGGGGGGCGCTGAAGCTTTCTTT. Protein sequence: CASRQGGAEAFF.

The V gene is TRBV5-1, the J gene TRBJ2-1; 11 positions agree with TRBD1. Trimming cost V 4 bases and J 3 bases; bases outside gene matches: 18. The germline V gene has CDR1 SGHRS and CDR2 YFSETQ. CDR3 length: 20 residues. In DNA, the CDR3 is TGCGCCAGCAGCCCTCGGACAGGGGGCCCAACAGTGCAATTCTACAATGAGCAGTTCTTC. Translation gives CASSPRTGGPTVQFYNEQFF.

The V call is TRBV19, the J call TRBJ2-7; 12 nucleotides line up with TRBD2. The ends lost 3 bases at V and 5 bases at J; junction bases unmatched: 5. The CDR3 contains 15 residues. Germline CDR1 reads LNHDA; CDR2 reads SQIVND (reference sequence). For the CDR3, the DNA is TGTGCCAGTAGTATCCTAGCGGGGGGGGTCCACGAGCAGTACTTC. It specifies CASSILAGGVHEQYF.

J is TRBJ2-5 and V is TRBV7-2; a weak D match, TRBD2 (5 bases). Germline CDR1 SGHTA, CDR2 FQGNSA. V gave up 6 bases and J gave up 7 bases, with 15 bases separating them. This CDR3 has 13 amino acids. The CDR3 is CASRGGPRGTQYF. The CDR3 region has the DNA TGTGCCAGCAGAGGCGGGCCTAGAGGGACCCAGTACTTC.

This clone has a single count. The rearrangement joins TRBV7-9 to TRBJ1-3; TRBD1 agrees at 7 bases. The V gene's germline CDR1 is SEHNR and CDR2 FQNEAQ (reference sequence). J gave up 6 bases and V 10 bases, and 9 bases lay outside the gene matches. The CDR3 loop spans 13 amino acids. DNA of the CDR3: TGTGCCACGATTACGACAGGGTTAAACACCATATATTTT. It yields the protein CATITTGLNTIYF. The full variable domain, rest sourced from reference TRBV7-9 and TRBJ1-3, is DTGVSQNPRHKITKRGQNVTFRCDPISEHNRLYWYRQTLGQGPEFLTYFQNEAQLEKSRLLSDRFSAERPKGSFSTLEIQRTEQGDSAMYLCATITTGLNTIYFGEGSWLTVV.

V gene TRBV28 combines with J gene TRBJ2-3; 9 nucleotides align to TRBD2. The germline V gene encodes CDR1 MDHEN and CDR2 SYDVKM. The V and J ends lost 7 bases and 6 bases, in that order; junction bases with no gene match: 8. The CDR3 extends over 14 amino acids. DNA for the CDR3: TGTGCCAGCACAGGCGGGGGGGCTGGTGATACGCAGTATTTT. It specifies CASTGGGAGDTQYF.

This sequence joins TRBV5-1 and TRBJ1-4, with 7 bases matching TRBD1. The CDR3 is 16 residues long. The V gene end was trimmed by 4 bases and the J gene end by 0 bases; junction bases not matched to a gene: 6. Germline CDR1 is SGHRS and CDR2 is YFSETQ. CDR3 in DNA: TGCGCCAGCAGCCAGAAAGACAGGGCAACTAATGAAAAACTGTTTTTT. It yields the protein CASSQKDRATNEKLFF.

The sample holds a few counts of this clone. CDR3 loop: CASSEEFEAFF. Here the CDR3 DNA reads TGTGCCAGCTCCGAGGAGTTTGAAGCTTTCTTT. The rearrangement joins TRBV2 to TRBJ1-1; D gene uncertain. Germline loops: CDR1 SNHLY, CDR2 FYNNEI. Trimming removed 8 bases from V and 7 bases from J, with 11 bases in between. The CDR3 sequence is 11 residues long.

This chain joins TRBV7-9 and TRBJ2-7; 8 bases are a match to TRBD1. CDR1 is SEHNR, CDR2 FQNEAQ, per germline (reference sequence). The CDR3 covers 12 residues. Trimming removed 5 bases from V and 6 bases from J; junction bases left unmatched: 3. The CDR3 DNA is TGTGCCAGCAGCCTCCAGGGGGCCGAGCAGTACTTC. Translating gives CASSLQGAEQYF.

This chain joins TRBV28 and TRBJ1-5; D not certain. The germline gives CDR1 MDHEN, CDR2 SYDVKM. CDR3 length equals 13 residues. V was shortened by 4 bases and J by 3 bases, with 7 bases between the two germline ends. The CDR3 here is CASSYGLNQPQHF. The CDR3 coding sequence is TGTGCCAGCAGTTATGGCCTCAATCAGCCCCAGCATTTT.

This rearrangement joins TRBV19 to TRBJ2-1; TRBD2 might be the D (6 bases). Germline CDR1 reads LNHDA; CDR2 reads SQIVND (reference sequence). V was trimmed by 1 base and J by 7 bases, leaving 11 bases between them. This CDR3 spans 14 amino acids. The CDR3 nucleotides are TGTGCCAGTAGTATAGTGTCGGGGGTAAATGAGCAGTTCTTC. Amino acid sequence: CASSIVSGVNEQFF.